The 7 T cell receptor beta chains in this list originate from one sample, sequenced in a study of CD8+CD57+ T cells in acquired aplastic anemia. Profiling that covered TCR beta VDJ and CDR3 relied on genomic DNA as its template. TCRdb called the reads again in MiXCR, with one record for every CDR3 protein. The sample lists fewer than 250,000 distinct CDR3 sequences; approximately 50% were seen once. Sequenced patients had shown CD8+CD57+ cell expansion by flow cytometry. The sequenced sample consisted of sorted CD4+, CD8+, or CD8+CD57+ T cells (not recorded which) from PBMCs. The receptors originated from a human donor with aplastic anemia.

The V call is TRBV29-1, the J call TRBJ1-1; D ambiguous. Germline V gene lookup returns CDR1 SQVTM and CDR2 ANQGSEA. This CDR3 contains 13 residues. V dropped 2 bases and J dropped 0 bases, with 7 bases sitting between them. The CDR3: CSVEFVVNTEAFF. CDR3 bases: TGCAGCGTTGAATTCGTTGTGAACACTGAAGCTTTCTTT.

The table lists this clonotype with many counts. At one end, the junction sequence differs from germline, possibly due to a read error. The chain combines TRBV7-7 with TRBJ2-7; 9 bases align to TRBD2. The CDR3 extends over 13 amino acids. Germline lookup yields CDR1 SSHAT and CDR2 FNYEAQ (reference sequence). CDR3 residues: CASSGGTTREQYF. CDR3 nucleotide sequence: TGTGCTAGCAGCGGGGGGACGACGCGCGAGCAGTACTTC.

The chain is built from TRBV7-2 and TRBJ1-1; 7 bases fit TRBD1. J lost 3 bases, V lost 5 bases, and 9 bases had no gene match. The CDR3 has 15 residues. Looked up from germline, CDR1 is SGHTA and CDR2 is FQGNSA. The CDR3 nucleotides read TGTGCCAGCAGCCGCTGGGTCGACAGGGACACTGAAGCTTTCTTT. This encodes CASSRWVDRDTEAFF.

This clonotype was counted many times. The CDR3 DNA reads TGTGCCATCAGCGCATTTCCCGGGCTAGGGTTCGACACTGAAGCTTTCTTT. Translation gives CAISAFPGLGFDTEAFF. The V call is TRBV10-3, the J call TRBJ1-1, with D uncertain. CDR3 length: 17 amino acids. V lost 6 bases to trimming and J lost 3 bases, with 23 bases between them. Germline-derived CDR1 and CDR2 are ENHRY and SYGVKD.

As concerns this clonotype: A much larger clonotype is one base distant, so this may be a read error. The rearrangement uses TRBV7-9 and TRBJ2-2, with D possibly matching TRBD2 (5 bases). Per germline, CDR1 SEHNR and CDR2 FQNEAQ (reference sequence). CDR3 length: 12 residues. The CDR3 DNA reads TGCGCCAGCAGCTACAGCACCGGGGAGCCGTTTTTT. Translating gives CASSYSTGEPFF.

A remark on this clonotype: A much larger clone lies a single base off, so this may be a read error. The rearrangement uses TRBV7-2 and TRBJ2-2; the match to TRBD1 covers 7 bases. CDR1 is SGHTA and CDR2 is FQGNSA in the germline V gene. The CDR3 has 17 residues. This chain's CDR3 is CASSLAQGTVNTEELFF. CDR3 sequence (DNA): TGTGCCAGCAGCTTAGCGCAGGGGACAGTGAACACCGAGGAGCTGTTTTTT.

The chain has TRBV4-3 and TRBJ1-4; D may be TRBD1 (5 bases). CDR3 size: 15 residues. V lost 0 bases and J lost 8, with 13 bases in between. Germline V gives CDR1 LGHNA, CDR2 YSLEER. In nucleotides, the CDR3 is TGCGCCAGCAGCCAAGATAAATTATACAGGGAAAAACTGTTTTTT. Its translation is CASSQDKLYREKLFF.